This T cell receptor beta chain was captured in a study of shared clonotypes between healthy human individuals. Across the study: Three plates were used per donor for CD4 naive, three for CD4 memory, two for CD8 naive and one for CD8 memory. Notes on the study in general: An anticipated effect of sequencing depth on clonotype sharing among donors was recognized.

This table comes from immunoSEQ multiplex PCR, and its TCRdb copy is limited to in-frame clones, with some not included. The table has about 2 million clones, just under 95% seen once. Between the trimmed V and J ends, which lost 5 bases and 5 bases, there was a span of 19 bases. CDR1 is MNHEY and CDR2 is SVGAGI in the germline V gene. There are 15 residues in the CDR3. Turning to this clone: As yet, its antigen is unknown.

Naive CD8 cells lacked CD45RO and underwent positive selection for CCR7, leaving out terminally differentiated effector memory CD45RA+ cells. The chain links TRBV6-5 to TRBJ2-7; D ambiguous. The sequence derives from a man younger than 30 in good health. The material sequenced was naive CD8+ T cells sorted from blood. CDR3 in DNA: TGTGCCAGCAGTACTCCGGGCGGAGAAGGGCACGAGCAGTACTTC. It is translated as CASSTPGGEGHEQYF.